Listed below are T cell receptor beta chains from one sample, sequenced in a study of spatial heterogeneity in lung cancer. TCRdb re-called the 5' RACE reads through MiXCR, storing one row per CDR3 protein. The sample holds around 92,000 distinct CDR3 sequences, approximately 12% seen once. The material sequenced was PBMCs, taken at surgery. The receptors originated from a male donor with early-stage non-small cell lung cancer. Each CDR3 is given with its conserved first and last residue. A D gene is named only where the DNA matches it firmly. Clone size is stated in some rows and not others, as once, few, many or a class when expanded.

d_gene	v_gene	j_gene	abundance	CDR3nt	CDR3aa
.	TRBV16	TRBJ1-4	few	TGTGCCAGCAGCCCTCTGAGGGAAAAACTGTTTTTT	CASSPLREKLFF
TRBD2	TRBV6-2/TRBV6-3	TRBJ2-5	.	TGTGCCAGCAGTTCCCTTAGCGGGAGGGCCTTCGAGACCCAGTACTTC	CASSSLSGRAFETQYF
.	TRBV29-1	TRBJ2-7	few	TGCAGCGCCCTTGGGGGTTCCTACGAGCAGTACTTC	CSALGGSYEQYF
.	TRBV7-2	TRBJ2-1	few	TGTGCCAGCAGCAAAGGGGCCGGGAAGACGAGGGACAATGAGCAGTTCTTC	CASSKGAGKTRDNEQFF
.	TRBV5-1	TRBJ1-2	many	TGCGCCAGCAGCCCAGACGGGAGCTATGGCTACACCTTC	CASSPDGSYGYTF
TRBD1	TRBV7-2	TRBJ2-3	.	TGTGCCAGCAGCTACGACAGGGGGCCTGCAGATACGCAGTATTTT	CASSYDRGPADTQYF
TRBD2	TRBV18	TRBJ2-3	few	TGTGCCAGCTCACCGCTAGGACTAGCGGGGGACACAGATACGCAGTATTTT	CASSPLGLAGDTDTQYF
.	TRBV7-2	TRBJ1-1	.	TGTGCCAGCAGCCCCGGAGCTTTAGACACTGAAGCTTTCTTT	CASSPGALDTEAFF
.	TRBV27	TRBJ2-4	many	TGTGCCAGCAGTTTATCCCAGGGAACCAAAAACATTCAGTACTTC	CASSLSQGTKNIQYF
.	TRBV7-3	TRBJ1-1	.	TGTGCCAGCAGCCCGTCCCAAGCAAACACTGAAGCTTTCTTT	CASSPSQANTEAFF
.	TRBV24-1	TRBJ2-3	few	TGTGCCACCAGTGAGGGAGGGACAGGACTGAGATTGAGAGATACGCAGTATTTT	CATSEGGTGLRLRDTQYF
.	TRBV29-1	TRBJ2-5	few	TGCAGCGTTGGAGCTCGGGCTGCAAGGGAGACCCAGTACTTC	CSVGARAARETQYF
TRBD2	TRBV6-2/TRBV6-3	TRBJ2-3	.	TGTGCCAGCAGACCCCATACTAGCGGGGGGACAGATACGCAGTATTTT	CASRPHTSGGTDTQYF
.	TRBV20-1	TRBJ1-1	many	TGCAGTGCTAGGTTCCAGGGGCCGAACACTGAAGCTTTCTTT	CSARFQGPNTEAFF
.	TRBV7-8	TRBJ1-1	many	TGTGCCAGCAGCTTACTGAACACTGAAGCTTTCTTT	CASSLLNTEAFF
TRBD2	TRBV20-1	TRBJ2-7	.	TGCAGTGCTGGGGAGGGGAGGTTTAGCTACGAGCAGTACTTC	CSAGEGRFSYEQYF
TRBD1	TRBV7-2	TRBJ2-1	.	TGTGCCAGCAGCTTAAGGAGGACAGGGGGCCAGAATGAGCAGTTCTTC	CASSLRRTGGQNEQFF
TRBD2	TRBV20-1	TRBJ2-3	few	TGCAGTGCCACTGGCCTCGCTAGCGGGAGATTCACAGATACGCAGTATTTT	CSATGLASGRFTDTQYF
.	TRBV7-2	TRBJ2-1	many	TGTGCCAGCAGCTCGTACAGGAATGAGCAGTTCTTC	CASSSYRNEQFF
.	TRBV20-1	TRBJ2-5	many	TGCAGTGCTAGAGATGGGCTAGCGATCCAAGAGACCCAGTACTTC	CSARDGLAIQETQYF
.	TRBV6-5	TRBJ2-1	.	TGTGCCAGCAGTTATTCCAGCTCCTACAATGAGCAGTTCTTC	CASSYSSSYNEQFF
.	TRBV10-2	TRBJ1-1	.	TGCGCCAGCAGTGAGGCTACAGGGTTGGCTTTCTTT	CASSEATGLAFF
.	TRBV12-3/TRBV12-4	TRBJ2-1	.	TGTGCCAGCAAAATTGGGTCAGGGAGTTACAATGAGCAGTTCTTC	CASKIGSGSYNEQFF
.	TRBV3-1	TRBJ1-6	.	TGTGCCAGCAGCCAAGACTGGGCCAGTGTTAATTCACCCCTCCACTTT	CASSQDWASVNSPLHF
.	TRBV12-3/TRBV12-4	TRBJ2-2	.	TGTGCCAGCAGTTTGCAAAGGGCGGCCGGGGAGCTGTTTTTT	CASSLQRAAGELFF
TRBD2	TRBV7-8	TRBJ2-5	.	TGTGCCAGCAGCCAGGGACTATTTCGGGGGGTCGGGGAGACCCAGTACTTC	CASSQGLFRGVGETQYF
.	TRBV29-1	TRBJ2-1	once	TGCAGCGCGCCCGGGACGAGCTCCTACAATGAGCAGTTCTTC	CSAPGTSSYNEQFF
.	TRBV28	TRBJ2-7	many	TGTGCCAGCAGTGCCCGGACCGTCGAGCAGTACTTC	CASSARTVEQYF
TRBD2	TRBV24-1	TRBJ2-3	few	TGTGCCACCAGTGATCCTAGCGGGAGGGCTAGCACAGATACGCAGTATTTT	CATSDPSGRASTDTQYF
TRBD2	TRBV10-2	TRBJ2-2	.	TGCGCCAGCACGGGACTAGCGGGAGGGCCGGACACCGGGGAGCTGTTTTTT	CASTGLAGGPDTGELFF